The 28 T cell receptor beta chains given below trace back to one sample, sequenced in a study of tumor-infiltrating lymphocytes in primary liver carcinoma. Unsorted whole blood served as the source of blood RNA, and germline DNA was extracted as well. With 500 to 650 ng total RNA as template and a constant-region primer, TCR beta cDNA was made. The TCR beta library was amplified through three nested multiplex PCR rounds in a modified ARM-PCR procedure. The first two PCR rounds used TRBV1-TRBV30 forward primers with a C-beta reverse primer, 9 to 10 cycles each. TCRdb analysed the multiplex PCR reads with MiXCR anew, one entry per CDR3 protein. The table lists 300,000 to 350,000 distinct CDR3 sequences, 65% of them singletons, with roughly 6% in the top ten. The sample was peripheral blood. Receptor source: a man aged 35 to 55 with primary liver carcinoma and hepatitis B virus infection.

The rearrangement joins TRBV19 to TRBJ2-1, with D maybe TRBD2 (5 bases). Trimming left V 7 bases short and J 9 bases short, with 16 bases between. Germline CDR1 and CDR2: LNHDA and SQIVND (reference sequence). CDR3 length: 13 residues. The CDR3 here is CASIRTGGSEQFF. CDR3 DNA: TGTGCCAGTATACGGACCGGAGGTAGTGAGCAGTTCTTC.

The sample holds many counts of this clonotype. This chain uses TRBV6-5 with TRBJ1-1, with D unclear. Germline V lookup: CDR1 MNHEY, CDR2 SVGAGI. Trimming cost V 6 bases and J 5 bases, with 7 bases left between them. CDR3 length: 11 residues. CDR3 sequence: CASRDGTEAFF. DNA for the CDR3: TGTGCCAGCAGGGATGGAACTGAAGCTTTCTTT.

In regard to this clonotype: One end of the junction varies from germline; a read error may be responsible. The V gene is TRBV11-2, the J gene TRBJ2-3, with D possibly matching TRBD2 (5 bases). Per germline, CDR1 SGHAT and CDR2 FQNNGV. The CDR3 is made up of 15 amino acids. The CDR3 spells CASSHRPTGTDTKYF. In DNA, the CDR3 is TGTGCCAGCAGCCACCGCCCAACGGGAACAGATACGAAGTATTTT.

In its sample, this clonotype was seen many times. The rearrangement links TRBV10-3 to TRBJ2-3; 15 bases are shared with TRBD2. The V and J ends lost 11 bases and 4 bases, in that order; junction bases with no gene match: 13. Germline V gene data show CDR1 as ENHRY and CDR2 as SYGVKD. The CDR3 totals 17 residues. In DNA, the CDR3 is TGTGCCGCCCGTGGACTAGCGGGAGGGCCGGGTTCAGATACGCAGTATTTT. Its translation is CAARGLAGGPGSDTQYF.

The chain combines TRBV11-1 with TRBJ2-3; D might be TRBD2 (6 bases). There are 14 residues in the CDR3. The germline CDR1 and CDR2 sequences are SGHAT and FQDESV (reference sequence). Trimming stripped 5 bases from V and 4 bases from J, with 13 bases between. As DNA, the CDR3 is TGTGCCAGCAGCGTGCTGCGGGGCGCAGATACGCAGTATTTT. This encodes CASSVLRGADTQYF.

The chain joins TRBV11-2 to TRBJ2-7; D is uncertain. V dropped 1 base and J dropped 7 bases, with 11 bases sitting between them. The CDR3 is 13 amino acids. Germline-derived CDR1 and CDR2 are SGHAT and FQNNGV. The CDR3 DNA is TGTGCCAGCAGCTTAGGCCCCAAGTGGGAGCAGTACTTC. It yields the protein CASSLGPKWEQYF.

With respect to this clonotype: A read error may explain this, as a much larger clone is one base away. V and J are TRBV4-3 and TRBJ2-7, with D unresolved. Trimming took off 4 bases at V and 3 bases at J, with 16 bases between the two ends. Looked up from germline, CDR1 is LGHNA and CDR2 is YSLEER. The CDR3 length is 15 residues. The CDR3 spells CASSPGISRNYEQYF. CDR3 coding DNA: TGCGCCAGCAGCCCAGGTATTAGCAGGAACTACGAGCAGTACTTC.

Only one count was recorded for this clonotype. This may be a read error: a much more frequent sequence differs by one nucleotide. The rearrangement joins TRBV5-1 to TRBJ2-3, with D hard to call. Germline CDR1 is SGHRS and CDR2 is YFSETQ. The CDR3 spans 13 residues. The CDR3 protein is CASSLSDLDTEYF. For the CDR3, the DNA is TGCGCCAGCAGCCTCAGTGATCTGGATACGGAGTATTTT.

This clonotype was found many times. This sequence joins TRBV12-3 or TRBV12-4 and TRBJ2-7, with 8 bases fitting TRBD2. The CDR3 runs 14 residues. V dropped 2 bases and J dropped 5; count of bases not matched to a gene: 5. The chain's CDR3 is CASSLQAGADEQYF. CDR3 nucleotides: TGTGCCAGCAGTTTACAAGCGGGAGCTGACGAGCAGTACTTC.

The rearrangement uses TRBV5-1 and TRBJ2-1; 11 bases are shared with TRBD2. This CDR3 is built from 15 residues. V shed 4 bases, J shed 10 bases, and the junction held 10 bases outside the gene matches. Germline V gene sequence: CDR1 SGHRS, CDR2 YFSETQ. Written as DNA, the CDR3 is TGCGCCAGCAGCCTGGAAATAGCGGGAGGGGGGGAGCAGTTCTTC. It yields the protein CASSLEIAGGGEQFF.

The rearrangement uses TRBV5-4 and TRBJ2-7; D possibly uses TRBD1 or TRBD2 (6 bases each). V was clipped by 9 bases and J by 3 bases, with 19 bases between them. Germline lookup yields CDR1 SGHNT and CDR2 YYREEE (reference sequence). This CDR3 comprises 14 residues. The CDR3 spells CANMRLDRNYEQYF. CDR3 DNA: TGTGCCAACATGAGACTAGACAGGAACTACGAGCAGTACTTC.

This clonotype has at least ten counts. The J gene is TRBJ2-3, the V gene TRBV11-1; the D call may be TRBD1 or TRBD2 (5 bases each). In germline, CDR1 is SGHAT, CDR2 FQDESV (reference sequence). This CDR3 spans 19 amino acids. Trimming cost V 4 bases and J 1 base, with 24 bases left between them. The CDR3 loop is CASSSGGSSVGARTDTQYF. The CDR3 DNA sequence: TGTGCCAGCAGCTCTGGGGGAAGCTCTGTTGGAGCCCGCACAGATACGCAGTATTTT.

Regarding this clonotype: One end of the junction fails to match germline, which may point to a read error. The chain has TRBV11-3 and TRBJ2-7, with TRBD2 as a possible D gene (6 bases). The germline V gene has CDR1 SGHNT and CDR2 YENEEA. The CDR3 is 12 residues long. The CDR3: CTSSGQGFEQYF. The CDR3 coding sequence is TGTACCAGCAGCGGGCAGGGATTCGAACAGTACTTC.

On this clonotype: Just one base apart from a much larger clone, this may be a read error. This rearrangement joins TRBV2 to TRBJ2-7; 13 bases agree with TRBD2. The CDR3 runs 13 residues. Germline values: CDR1 SNHLY, CDR2 FYNNEI. Germline trimming cut 6 bases from V and 9 bases from J; bases unmatched to any gene: 5. The CDR3 DNA reads TGTGCCAGCAGCGGACTAGCGGGAGTTCGGCAGTACTTC. It yields the protein CASSGLAGVRQYF.

This sequence joins TRBV12-3 or TRBV12-4 and TRBJ1-1; 8 nucleotides agree with TRBD1. The CDR3 contains 13 residues. J lost 8 bases, V lost 6 bases, and 8 bases had no gene match. CDR3 loop: CASSFTGTGEAFF. The CDR3 DNA is TGTGCCAGCAGCTTTACCGGGACAGGAGAAGCTTTCTTT.

This clonotype was seen a handful of times. This sequence may be a read error, since a much larger clone differs from it by one base. V usage is TRBV29-1 and J usage is TRBJ1-1, with D maybe TRBD1 (5 bases). The CDR3 has 13 residues. Germline lookup yields CDR1 SQVTM and CDR2 ANQGSEA. V lost 6 bases and J 2 bases, leaving 13 bases between the germline ends. In DNA form, the CDR3 reads TGCAGCGTCACCGGGACTCTTAACACTGAAGCTTTCTTT. It is translated as CSVTGTLNTEAFF.

The chain carries TRBV11-2 and TRBJ2-3; 8 bases fit TRBD2. CDR3 length: 16 residues. CDR1 is SGHAT and CDR2 is FQNNGV in the germline V gene. Unmatched junction bases numbered 9, after V lost 2 bases and J lost 5 bases. For the CDR3, the DNA is TGTGCCAGCAGCTTAAGGGTCGGGAGGGCTGGAGATACGCAGTATTTT. Encoded protein: CASSLRVGRAGDTQYF. Full variable domain (remainder filled in from reference TRBV11-2 and TRBJ2-3): EAGVAQSPRYKIIEKRQSVAFWCNPISGHATLYWYQQILGQGPKLLIQFQNNGVVDDSQLPKDRFSAERLKGVDSTLKIQPAKLEDSAVYLCASSLRVGRAGDTQYFGPGTRLTVL.

V usage is TRBV5-1 and J usage is TRBJ1-2; TRBD1 agrees at 7 bases. The length of the CDR3 is 21 residues. Germline lookup yields CDR1 SGHRS and CDR2 YFSETQ. Losses at the gene ends were 4 bases for V and 0 bases for J; bases not matched to a gene: 24. CDR3 nucleotide sequence: TGCGCCAGCAGCGAGACCGGGACAGATATACTCCTGCACTCAGCTAACTATGGCTACACCTTC. Translation gives CASSETGTDILLHSANYGYTF.

As to this clonotype: Sequence at one end of the junction differs from germline and may be a read error. V usage is TRBV12-3 or TRBV12-4 and J usage is TRBJ2-2; 11 positions agree with TRBD2. CDR3 size: 16 residues. For the CDR3, the DNA is TGTGTCAGCAGAAAAGGACTAGCGGGTAACACCGGGGAGCTGTTGTTT. Amino acids: CVSRKGLAGNTGELLF.

There are many counts of this clonotype. The chain carries TRBV11-2 and TRBJ2-1; a weak D match, TRBD2 (6 bases). Germline CDR1 reads SGHAT; CDR2 reads FQNNGV. Trimming removed 5 bases at V and 10 bases at J, with 15 bases between. This CDR3 is built from 13 residues. CDR3 in DNA: TGTGCCAGCAGCGTTGGGGACTCACAAGAGCAGTTCTTC. This gives the protein CASSVGDSQEQFF.

For this clonotype: Being one base from a much bigger clone, this may be a read error. This chain joins TRBV6-1 and TRBJ2-1, with D possibly being TRBD1 or TRBD2 (5 bases each). Germline V gives CDR1 MNHNS, CDR2 SASEGT. The CDR3 is 13 residues long. The CDR3 is CASFGTTYNEQSF. CDR3 nucleotides: TGTGCCAGTTTCGGGACCACCTACAATGAGCAGTCCTTC.

Only a few counts were recorded for this clonotype. The chain uses TRBV12-3 or TRBV12-4 and TRBJ2-7; D ambiguous. Trimming took 3 bases from V and 0 from J, leaving 6 bases between them. The CDR3 is 13 amino acids. This chain's CDR3 is CASSLGISYEQYF. CDR3 bases: TGTGCCAGCAGTTTGGGGATCTCCTACGAGCAGTACTTC.

Details on this clonotype: This sequence may be a read error, since a much larger clone differs from it by one base. The V gene is TRBV6-1, the J gene TRBJ2-3, with D maybe TRBD2 (5 bases). CDR1 is MNHNS and CDR2 is SASEGT in the germline V gene. The CDR3 is 15 amino acids. The CDR3 DNA reads TGTGTCAGCAGTGAACGTGGGAGTGTCGCAGATACGCAGTATTTT. The encoded protein is CVSSERGSVADTQYF.

The rearrangement joins TRBV6-6 to TRBJ2-5, with TRBD1 identical over 9 bases. J gave up 5 bases and V 6 bases, and 10 bases lay outside the gene matches. CDR3 length equals 15 residues. Germline CDR1 and CDR2: MNHNY and SVGAGI (reference sequence). The CDR3 reads CASRGTGGFRETQYF. In nucleotides, the CDR3 is TGTGCCAGCAGGGGTACAGGGGGCTTCAGGGAGACCCAGTACTTC.

Remarks on this clonotype: It may be a read error: a sequence one base away is much more abundant. In DNA, the CDR3 is TGTGCCAGCATCTTGGGGACGGATACGCAGTATTTT. Protein product: CASILGTDTQYF. The chain has TRBV5-5 and TRBJ2-3, with D possibly being TRBD1 or TRBD2 (5 bases each). The CDR3 has 12 residues. CDR1 is SGHKS and CDR2 is YYEKEE in the germline V gene (reference sequence).

This clonotype has at least ten counts. This rearrangement joins TRBV6-2 or TRBV6-3 to TRBJ2-6; D perhaps matches TRBD1 (6 bases). From germline, CDR1 is MNHEY and CDR2 SVGEGT. V was pared by 6 bases and J by 1 base, with 10 bases between. CDR3 length equals 15 residues. Here the CDR3 reads CASRPRGSGANVLTF. Here the CDR3 DNA reads TGTGCCAGCAGGCCCAGGGGATCTGGGGCCAACGTCCTGACTTTC.

This clonotype was picked up one time. A read error is possible here, since a much larger clone lies one base away. V and J are TRBV12-3 or TRBV12-4 and TRBJ1-1; D is perhaps TRBD1 (5 bases). Trimming cost V 6 bases and J 11 bases, with 22 bases left between them. The CDR3 covers 14 residues. The CDR3 spells CASRNSRTSPGAFF. Written as DNA, the CDR3 is TGTGCCAGCAGGAACTCACGGACAAGCCCGGGGGCTTTCTTT.

This clonotype showed up just once. The junction shows a germline mismatch at one end, possibly a read error. The chain employs TRBV29-1 and TRBJ2-1; D remains ambiguous. The CDR3 spans 11 residues. CDR1 is SQVTM and CDR2 is ANQGSEA in the germline V gene. The DNA for the CDR3 is TGCAGCGTCCCAGACCGCAGTGAGAAGTTCTTC. It codes for CSVPDRSEKFF.